This is a list of T cell receptor beta chains from one sample in a study of T cell responses to AZD1222 COVID-19 vaccine. Repertoires were generated with immunoSEQ multiplex PCR, while TCRdb's copy carries only in-frame clones and drops some. The sample lists fewer than 200,000 clones, around 92% occurring once. The material sequenced was peripheral blood, taken on day 0 of AZD1222 vaccination. These receptors were collected from an adult in good health. Each CDR3 is given with its conserved first and last residue. Each record gives: J gene, V gene, D gene, clone size, CDR3 protein, CDR3 DNA. The D gene is left open where the match is weak. Size is stated for part of the rows, as once, few or many counts, or as a class when the clone is expanded.

TRBJ1-5	TRBV18	.	.	CASSSQGIGQPQHF	TGTGCCAGCTCGAGCCAGGGTATCGGTCAGCCCCAGCATTTT
TRBJ2-1	TRBV6-2/TRBV6-3	TRBD2	once	CASSPPGGEQFF	TGTGCCAGCAGCCCCCCGGGAGGTGAGCAGTTCTTC
TRBJ1-2	TRBV4-3	.	.	CASSQDGGSGYTF	TGCGCCAGCAGCCAAGATGGGGGGTCGGGCTACACCTTC
TRBJ1-2	TRBV7-2	.	.	CASSLDWRGNYGYTF	TGTGCCAGCAGCTTAGATTGGAGGGGAAACTATGGCTACACCTTC
TRBJ1-2	TRBV9	.	.	CASSVMRDVRDGYTF	TGTGCCAGCAGCGTGATGCGGGACGTCCGGGATGGCTACACCTTC
TRBJ1-1	TRBV7-9	.	.	CASVPWGVGNTEAFF	TGTGCCAGCGTCCCGTGGGGGGTGGGGAACACTGAAGCTTTCTTT
TRBJ2-3	TRBV15	.	.	CATSRGTRGSGGDTQYF	TGTGCCACCAGCAGAGGTACGCGGGGATCTGGCGGGGATACGCAGTATTTT
TRBJ1-2	TRBV12-3/TRBV12-4	.	.	CASSTRPSGYTF	TGTGCCAGCTCCACTCGGCCTAGCGGCTACACCTTC
TRBJ1-3	TRBV19	.	.	CASSPGTAGNTIYF	TGTGCCAGTAGTCCCGGGACGGCTGGAAACACCATATATTTT
TRBJ1-1	TRBV18	TRBD1	.	CASSPGQGAGNTEAFF	TGTGCCAGCTCACCGGGACAGGGGGCAGGGAACACTGAAGCTTTCTTT
TRBJ2-1	TRBV7-9	.	.	CASSPVGGEQFF	TGTGCCAGCAGCCCCGTCGGGGGTGAGCAGTTCTTC
TRBJ2-2	TRBV6-2/TRBV6-3	.	once	CASSSGANTGELFF	TGTGCCAGCAGCTCCGGGGCGAACACCGGGGAGCTGTTTTTT
TRBJ2-1	TRBV7-9	TRBD2	.	CASSATLAGRYNEQFF	TGTGCCAGCAGCGCCACTCTAGCGGGCCGATACAATGAGCAGTTCTTC
TRBJ1-6	TRBV7-9	.	.	CASSLGGSVSYNSPLHF	TGTGCCAGCAGCTTAGGTGGATCCGTCTCCTATAATTCACCCCTCCACTTT
TRBJ2-7	TRBV9	TRBD2	.	CASQQAGGPGNEQYF	TGTGCCAGCCAGCAAGCGGGAGGCCCTGGAAACGAGCAGTACTTC
TRBJ2-2	TRBV19	TRBD1	.	CASTSWSGTGYTGELFF	TGTGCCAGTACTTCTTGGTCGGGGACAGGGTACACCGGGGAGCTGTTTTTT
TRBJ1-1	TRBV5-1	.	.	CASSSQATNTEAFF	TGCGCCAGCAGCTCTCAGGCTACAAACACTGAAGCTTTCTTT
TRBJ1-2	TRBV16	TRBD1	.	CASSSQRVQGEEGYTF	TGTGCCAGCAGCTCACAAAGGGTACAGGGGGAAGAAGGCTACACCTTC
TRBJ1-2	TRBV29-1	.	.	CSVEGGAGYGYTF	TGCAGCGTTGAAGGGGGCGCCGGCTATGGCTACACCTTC
TRBJ1-1	TRBV27	.	.	CASGPGWDEAFF	TGTGCCAGCGGGCCCGGATGGGACGAAGCTTTCTTT
TRBJ1-1	TRBV5-4	.	.	CASSSSAQYTEAFF	TGTGCCAGCAGCTCCTCCGCGCAATACACTGAAGCTTTCTTT
TRBJ1-4	TRBV11-2	.	.	CASSLTGQSANEKLFF	TGTGCCAGCAGCTTAACAGGGCAGTCGGCTAATGAAAAACTGTTTTTT
TRBJ2-2	TRBV19	TRBD2	.	CATRGLAGGNGELFF	TGTGCCACCAGAGGACTAGCGGGAGGAAATGGGGAGCTGTTTTTT
TRBJ1-2	TRBV5-8	TRBD1	.	CASNIQGSYGYTF	TGTGCCAGCAACATACAGGGGTCATATGGCTACACCTTC
TRBJ1-5	TRBV19	TRBD1	.	CASSVGQGNQPQHF	TGTGCCAGTAGTGTGGGACAGGGAAATCAGCCCCAGCATTTT
TRBJ2-1	TRBV7-7	TRBD1	.	CASSLGQGALDEQFF	TGTGCCAGCAGCCTCGGACAGGGGGCTCTTGATGAGCAGTTCTTC
TRBJ2-2	TRBV6-1	TRBD1	.	CASSVNRDSYSTGELFF	TGTGCCAGCAGTGTCAATAGGGACAGCTATTCCACCGGGGAGCTGTTTTTT
TRBJ1-1	TRBV5-6	.	.	CASSSPVAATEAFF	TGTGCCAGCAGCTCGCCAGTCGCGGCGACTGAAGCTTTCTTT
TRBJ1-5	TRBV12-3/TRBV12-4	TRBD1	once	CASRAGGAAPQHF	TGTGCCAGCAGGGCAGGGGGCGCGGCGCCCCAGCATTTT
TRBJ2-1	TRBV15	.	.	CATSRDAGPWEQFF	TGTGCCACCAGCAGAGATGCCGGGCCCTGGGAGCAGTTCTTC
TRBJ1-2	TRBV28	TRBD1	.	CASSSLTGVLSGYTF	TGTGCCAGCAGCTCCTTGACAGGGGTCTTGAGTGGCTACACCTTC
TRBJ2-3	TRBV3-1/TRBV3-2	.	.	CASSQNRNSSTDTQYF	TGTGCCAGCAGCCAGAACAGGAATTCTAGCACAGATACGCAGTATTTT
TRBJ1-1	TRBV18	.	.	CASSPGGGRTEAFF	TGTGCCAGCTCACCAGGCGGGGGAAGAACTGAAGCTTTCTTT
TRBJ2-7	TRBV30	TRBD2	.	CAWRTSGSYEQYF	TGTGCCTGGCGGACTAGCGGGAGTTACGAGCAGTACTTC
TRBJ2-1	TRBV27	.	.	CASSLAGTGYNEQFF	TGTGCCAGCAGTTTAGCAGGCACAGGCTACAATGAGCAGTTCTTC
TRBJ1-1	TRBV7-3	.	once	CASSPSGTSMNTEAFF	TGTGCCAGCAGCCCTTCTGGGACTTCTATGAACACTGAAGCTTTCTTT
TRBJ2-1	TRBV24-1	.	.	CATSDWGSGSNEQFF	TGTGCCACCAGTGATTGGGGTAGCGGATCCAATGAGCAGTTCTTC
TRBJ2-1	TRBV19	.	.	CASSTALWRLAYNEQFF	TGTGCCAGTAGTACCGCACTTTGGAGACTAGCCTACAATGAGCAGTTCTTC
TRBJ2-7	TRBV2	TRBD2	once	CASIRGLAGGGGLEQYF	TGTGCCAGCATCAGGGGACTAGCGGGAGGAGGGGGACTCGAGCAGTACTTC
TRBJ1-1	TRBV3-1/TRBV3-2	.	once	CASSQGSIRAFF	TGTGCCAGCAGCCAAGGATCCATCCGAGCTTTCTTT
TRBJ1-1	TRBV28	.	.	CASRINTEAFF	TGTGCCAGCAGAATCAACACTGAAGCTTTCTTT
TRBJ2-1	TRBV6-6	TRBD2	.	CASNQREYNEQFF	TGTGCCAGCAACCAGCGGGAGTACAATGAGCAGTTCTTC
TRBJ1-2	TRBV10-3	TRBD1	.	CAISEGDREYGYTF	TGTGCCATCAGTGAAGGGGACAGGGAATATGGCTACACCTTC
TRBJ2-2	TRBV4-1	TRBD2	once	CASSQGDMVAGGPSAGELFF	TGCGCCAGCAGCCAAGGAGATATGGTAGCGGGAGGGCCAAGTGCCGGGGAGCTGTTTTTT
TRBJ1-1	TRBV11-2	.	.	CASSFDRKNTEAFF	TGTGCCAGCAGCTTTGACAGGAAAAACACTGAAGCTTTCTTT
TRBJ1-2	TRBV24-1	.	.	CATSEGGFNGYTF	TGTGCCACCAGTGAGGGGGGATTCAATGGCTACACCTTC
TRBJ2-1	TRBV18	TRBD2	.	CASLGTSTYNEQFF	TGTGCCAGCTTAGGGACTAGCACCTACAATGAGCAGTTCTTC
TRBJ2-5	TRBV28	.	.	CASSLPGRETQYF	TGTGCCAGCAGTTTACCCGGACGAGAGACCCAGTACTTC
TRBJ1-1	TRBV13	.	.	CASSLGATEAFF	TGTGCCAGCAGCTTAGGAGCGACTGAAGCTTTCTTT
TRBJ2-1	TRBV7-6	TRBD2	.	CASSFRLAGYNEQFF	TGTGCCAGCAGCTTCCGACTAGCGGGTTACAATGAGCAGTTCTTC
TRBJ1-1	TRBV7-8	.	.	CASVPTMNTEAFF	TGTGCCAGCGTACCCACAATGAACACTGAAGCTTTCTTT
TRBJ1-5	TRBV6-5	.	few	CASSYGGANQPQHF	TGTGCCAGCAGTTACGGGGGAGCCAATCAGCCCCAGCATTTT
TRBJ1-1	TRBV28	.	.	CASSVFPQNTEAFF	TGTGCCAGCAGTGTGTTCCCCCAAAACACTGAAGCTTTCTTT
TRBJ2-5	TRBV4-1	.	.	CASSQDGKQAQETQYF	TGCGCCAGCAGCCAAGATGGTAAGCAGGCTCAAGAGACCCAGTACTTC
TRBJ1-6	TRBV7-2	.	.	CASSSFYNSPLHF	TGTGCCAGCAGCAGTTTCTATAATTCACCCCTCCACTTT
TRBJ2-7	TRBV15	TRBD1	.	CATQRGLEQYF	TGTGCCACCCAAAGGGGGCTCGAGCAGTACTTC